What follows is one TCR beta chain and its context. No antigen is known for it. The data are from a study of shared clonotypes between healthy human individuals. CD4+ cell separation produced CD45RA+ naive and CD45RA-negative memory subsets. In germline, CDR1 is ENHRY, CDR2 SYGVKD. The germline V and J ends were trimmed by 5 bases and 5 bases, with 15 bases remaining between them. The CDR3 spans 14 residues. Assay: immunoSEQ multiplex PCR; the TCRdb copy retains only in-frame clones and omits some. Here the sample spans some 1,400,000 clones, roughly 96% being singletons. Points from the study as a whole: There were few donors, and this limited the genetic and exposure-history diversity represented. On the whole, naive subsets had larger estimated richness than memory subsets had. Clonotype sharing levels among donors were expected to vary with sequencing depth.

The gene calls are TRBV10-3 and TRBJ2-5; TRBD2 might be the D (5 bases). This sequence was found in a man younger than 40 in good health. Sequenced input: naive CD4+ T cells sorted from blood. Subset here: CD45RA+ positively selected. The CDR3 sequence is CAISYSGTAETQYF. The DNA of the CDR3 is TGTGCCATCAGTTACAGCGGAACCGCGGAGACCCAGTACTTC.